The entry below describes one T cell receptor beta chain. What it recognizes is unknown. This CDR3 has 15 amino acids. V was shortened by 5 bases and J by 0 bases, with 16 bases between the two germline ends. Germline assignment: CDR1 DFQATT and CDR2 SNEGSKA (reference sequence). The data belong to a study of CD8 T cells in Susac syndrome. Overall study findings and caveats: The study admitted that it had a relatively small number of individuals in its TCR sequencing and HLA analysis.

Sequencing of TCR beta, carried out with a high-throughput approach, was applied to CD8+ and CD4+ T cells from the blood. TEMRA cells were enriched by FACS, while CD8+ and CD4+ T cells were obtained through a negative isolation that was performed magnetically. The authors reverse transcribed roughly 0.5 to 1 ug RNA with random hexamers. Across 54 Vbeta and 13 Jbeta, TCR beta CDR3 was amplified with immunoSEQ multiplex PCR. TCRdb analysed the immunoSEQ multiplex PCR reads with MiXCR anew, one entry per CDR3 protein. The sample records about 210,000 distinct CDR3 sequences, under 95% being singletons.

Material for sequencing was CD4+ T cells from PBMCs. This receptor was identified in a human donor in good health. The rearrangement uses TRBV20-1 and TRBJ1-2; maybe TRBD1 (6 bases). Here the CDR3 DNA reads TGCAGTGCTGCCCCAGACAGGATAACTAACTATGGCTACACCTTC. Translating it yields CSAAPDRITNYGYTF.